Below, 5 T cell receptor beta chains from the same sample are listed, as sequenced in a study of T cell repertoires in cytomegalovirus infection. Each CDR3 protein gets one entry after TCRdb re-called the reads with MiXCR. The sample lists roughly 170,000 distinct CDR3 sequences; about 20% were seen once. For these receptors, no antigen is known. The sequenced sample was CD8+ T cells from cultured PBMCs, obtained from culture after CMV antigen stimulation. These receptors were obtained from a human donor in good health (CMV status not recorded). Some clones in this sample may be carry-over from other donors' samples.

The J gene is TRBJ2-7, the V gene TRBV12-3 or TRBV12-4; D tentatively fits TRBD1 or TRBD2 (5 bases each). This CDR3 has 14 amino acids. V was clipped by 6 bases and J by 2 bases, with 14 bases between them. CDR3 DNA sequence: TGTGCCAGCAGCACCGGGGCCCCCACCTACGAGCAGTACTTC. This codes for CASSTGAPTYEQYF.

V usage is TRBV7-2 and J usage is TRBJ2-7, with unresolved D. V lost 4 bases and J 1 base, leaving 14 bases between the germline ends. This CDR3 is 15 amino acids long. The V gene's germline CDR1 is SGHTA and CDR2 FQGNSA. CDR3 in amino acids: CASSSTPSTSYEQYF. CDR3 bases: TGTGCCAGCAGCTCCACACCGTCGACATCCTACGAGCAGTACTTC. Full variable domain (remainder filled in from reference TRBV7-2 and TRBJ2-7): GAGVSQSPSNKVTEKGKDVELRCDPISGHTALYWYRQSLGQGLEFLIYFQGNSAPDKSGLPSDRFSAERTGGSVSTLTIQRTQQEDSAVYLCASSSTPSTSYEQYFGPGTRLTVT.

This rearrangement joins TRBV18 to TRBJ2-2, with a tentative D call TRBD2 (6 bases). CDR3 length: 18 residues. Germline lookup yields CDR1 KGHSH and CDR2 LQKENI. With 6 bases removed from V and 5 bases from J, the gap between germline ends came to 25 bases. CDR3 residues: CASSPGFLAGGGTGELFF. CDR3 nucleotides: TGTGCCAGCTCCCCCGGATTTCTAGCCGGGGGAGGTACCGGGGAGCTGTTTTTT.

The chain carries TRBV12-5 and TRBJ2-1; 14 bases match TRBD2. Per the germline V gene, CDR1 is LGHNT and CDR2 is FRNRAP. The CDR3 is made up of 16 amino acids. The J segment lost 8 bases and the V segment lost 5 bases, leaving 8 bases of the junction unmatched. CDR3 in DNA: TGTGCTAGTGGTCCCGGACTAGCGGGGGGATTAGATGAGCAGTTCTTC. Translating gives CASGPGLAGGLDEQFF.

The chain is built from TRBV5-6 and TRBJ2-1; D possibly uses TRBD1 or TRBD2 (5 bases each). The CDR3 spans 14 residues. V lost 4 bases and J lost 3, with 11 bases in between. The germline V gene encodes CDR1 SGHDT and CDR2 YYEEEE. For the CDR3, the DNA is TGTGCCAGCAGCGGGGGAAGTGTCTACAATGAGCAGTTCTTC. It codes for CASSGGSVYNEQFF.